What follows are 30 T cell receptor beta chains derived from one specimen sequenced in a study of T cells in narcolepsy. Libraries were prepared by immunoSEQ multiplex PCR; TCRdb keeps only in-frame clonotypes and omits some of them. Of approximately 10,000 clones listed, about 94% are singletons. The sequencing sample was made of CD45RA- memory CD4+ T cells from PBMCs. The receptor source for this set is a human donor with narcolepsy.

Only one count was recorded for this clone. The chain is built from TRBV11-2 and TRBJ1-2; no definite D call. This CDR3 has 16 amino acids. In germline, CDR1 is SGHAT, CDR2 FQNNGV. V gave up 2 bases and J gave up 5 bases, with 18 bases separating them. CDR3 loop: CASSLPGPPTTYGYTF. The CDR3 coding sequence is TGTGCCAGCAGCTTACCGGGTCCCCCTACAACTTATGGCTACACCTTC.

This chain joins TRBV29-1 and TRBJ2-5, with 8 bases lining up with TRBD1. J was trimmed by 5 bases and V by 7 bases; bases with no gene match: 9. This CDR3 contains 13 residues. CDR1 and CDR2 from the germline V gene are SQVTM and ANQGSEA. The CDR3 loop reads CSATGQDGETQYF. DNA of the CDR3: TGCAGCGCCACGGGACAGGATGGGGAGACCCAGTACTTC. Supplemented by reference TRBV29-1 and TRBJ2-5, the full variable domain reads SAVISQKPSRDICQRGTSLTIQCQVDSQVTMMFWYRQQPGQSLTLIATANQGSEATYESGFVIDKFPISRPNLTFSTLTVSNMSPEDSSIYLCSATGQDGETQYFGPGTRLLVL.

The sample holds a few counts of this clone. The chain has TRBV4-2 and TRBJ1-2, with D perhaps matching TRBD1 (6 bases). The V end lost 0 bases, the J end lost 8 bases, and 16 bases lay between the germline ends. The V gene's germline CDR1 is LGHNA and CDR2 YNFKEQ. This CDR3 comprises 15 residues. The CDR3 loop is CASSQDWQGRVGYTF. DNA for the CDR3: TGTGCCAGCAGCCAAGATTGGCAGGGGCGGGTGGGCTACACCTTC.

V and J are TRBV19 and TRBJ2-3; 9 nucleotides match TRBD2. Trimming took 5 bases from V and 6 from J; bases not matched to a gene: 12. Per germline, CDR1 LNHDA and CDR2 SQIVND (reference sequence). The CDR3 runs 16 residues. CDR3 nucleotide sequence: TGTGCCAGTAGTGCCCGTCTGGGACTAGCAGGGGATACGCAGTATTTT. The encoded protein is CASSARLGLAGDTQYF.

The chain has TRBV11-3 and TRBJ2-5; D unresolved. Trimming stripped 6 bases from V and 3 bases from J, with 17 bases between. The CDR3 contains 15 residues. Germline loops: CDR1 SGHNT, CDR2 YENEEA. The CDR3 loop is CASSPGRALEETQYF. The CDR3 coding sequence is TGTGCCAGCAGTCCCGGGCGCGCCCTGGAAGAGACCCAGTACTTC. Full variable domain (remainder filled in from reference TRBV11-3 and TRBJ2-5): EAGVVQSPRYKIIEKKQPVAFWCNPISGHNTLYWYLQNLGQGPELLIRYENEEAVDDSQLPKDRFSAERLKGVDSTLKIQPAELGDSAVYLCASSPGRALEETQYFGPGTRLLVL.

V and J are TRBV18 and TRBJ2-1, with 10 bases fitting TRBD2. V shed 0 bases, J shed 7 bases, and the junction held 6 bases outside the gene matches. CDR3 length: 16 amino acids. Germline loops: CDR1 KGHSH, CDR2 LQKENI. CDR3 nucleotides: TGTGCCAGCTCACCACCGGCTAGCGGGAGAAGTAATGAGCAGTTCTTC. Its translation is CASSPPASGRSNEQFF. Looking up the rest from reference TRBV18 and TRBJ2-1 gives the full variable domain: NAGVMQNPRHLVRRRGQEARLRCSPMKGHSHVYWYRQLPEEGLKFMVYLQKENIIDESGMPKERFSAEFPKEGPSILRIQQVVRGDSAAYFCASSPPASGRSNEQFFGPGTRLTVL.

This sequence joins TRBV30 and TRBJ2-5; D ambiguous. The V and J ends lost 0 bases and 7 bases respectively, with 9 bases between them. CDR1 is GTSNPN and CDR2 is SVGIG in the germline V gene (reference sequence). The CDR3 runs to 12 residues. In nucleotides, the CDR3 is TGTGCCTGGAGTGTACCGTTAGGGACCCAGTACTTC. Encoded protein: CAWSVPLGTQYF.

The chain employs TRBV6-1 and TRBJ2-1, with 9 positions matching TRBD1. The V and J ends lost 6 bases and 3 bases, in that order; junction bases with no gene match: 0. The CDR3 consists of 13 residues. The V gene's germline CDR1 is MNHNS and CDR2 SASEGT. The CDR3 spells CASRGQGYNEQFF. The CDR3 coding sequence is TGTGCCAGCAGGGGACAGGGCTACAATGAGCAGTTCTTC.

This clone appeared a single time. The chain recombines TRBV7-2 with TRBJ1-1; no definite D call. CDR1 and CDR2 (germline): SGHTA, FQGNSA. V was clipped by 5 bases and J by 5 bases, with 12 bases between them. The CDR3 spans 13 residues. The DNA of the CDR3 is TGTGCCAGCAGCACGAAGCAAAGGACTGAAGCTTTCTTT. Encoded protein: CASSTKQRTEAFF.

This chain joins TRBV7-2 and TRBJ1-3; D may be TRBD1 (5 bases). Germline CDR1 is SGHTA and CDR2 is FQGNSA. This CDR3 region has 15 residues. Trimming removed 1 base at V and 4 bases at J, with 11 bases between. The CDR3 sequence is CASSLEGGAGNTIYF. The CDR3 DNA follows: TGTGCCAGCAGCTTAGAAGGAGGGGCCGGAAACACCATATATTTT.

This chain uses TRBV2 with TRBJ2-1, with 10 bases identical to TRBD2. Germline V gives CDR1 SNHLY, CDR2 FYNNEI. V dropped 4 bases and J dropped 3; count of bases not matched to a gene: 3. This CDR3 has 15 amino acids. CDR3 coding DNA: TGTGCCAGCAGTGGGGGGACTAGCGTCTACAATGAGCAGTTCTTC. Translation: CASSGGTSVYNEQFF.

This rearrangement joins TRBV7-9 to TRBJ1-5, with 11 bases aligning to TRBD1. The V gene end was trimmed by 5 bases and the J gene end by 2 bases; junction bases not matched to a gene: 5. This CDR3 contains 16 residues. Germline values: CDR1 SEHNR, CDR2 FQNEAQ (reference sequence). The DNA for the CDR3 is TGTGCCAGCAGCCGGGGACAGGGGGAAGGCAATCAGCCCCAGCATTTT. Amino acids: CASSRGQGEGNQPQHF.

The rearrangement uses TRBV18 and TRBJ1-2; D ambiguous. Germline loops: CDR1 KGHSH, CDR2 LQKENI. V lost 1 base to trimming and J lost 7 bases, with 16 bases between them. The CDR3 consists of 15 residues. The chain's CDR3 is CASSPQRELSGGYTF. The CDR3 nucleotides read TGTGCCAGCTCACCACAGAGGGAATTATCTGGTGGCTACACCTTC.

The genes are TRBV5-1 and TRBJ1-3; weak D call: TRBD1 (5 bases). The ends were cut back, 3 bases at V and 0 bases at J, with 16 bases in the middle. The germline V gene encodes CDR1 SGHRS and CDR2 YFSETQ. The CDR3 loop spans 17 amino acids. The CDR3 spells CASSSGGEGLSGNTIYF. The CDR3 DNA sequence: TGCGCCAGCAGCTCTGGGGGAGAGGGGCTCTCTGGAAACACCATATATTTT.

J is TRBJ1-2 and V is TRBV6-5; 9 nucleotides align to TRBD1. The CDR3 has 14 residues. Germline assignment: CDR1 MNHEY and CDR2 SVGAGI. V was pared by 5 bases and J by 5 bases, with 6 bases of the junction left unmatched. CDR3 in DNA: TGTGCCAGCAGTAACACAGGGGGCTCATATGGCTACACCTTC. It encodes CASSNTGGSYGYTF.

The table lists this clone with a count of one. This sequence joins TRBV9 and TRBJ2-3, with a possible D match to TRBD2 (5 bases). The CDR3 is 15 residues long. In germline, CDR1 is SGDLS, CDR2 YYNGEE. V was trimmed by 2 bases and J by 2 bases, leaving 12 bases between them. In DNA form, the CDR3 reads TGTGCCAGCAGCGTGCAGACTATTCCCACAGATACGCAGTATTTT. Its translation: CASSVQTIPTDTQYF. Full variable domain (outside the CDR3, taken from reference TRBV9 and TRBJ2-3): DSGVTQTPKHLITATGQRVTLRCSPRSGDLSVYWYQQSLDQGLQFLIQYYNGEERAKGNILERFSAQQFPDLHSELNLSSLELGDSALYFCASSVQTIPTDTQYFGPGTRLTVL.

The chain links TRBV30 to TRBJ2-7, with D perhaps TRBD2 (6 bases). The V end lost 4 bases, the J end lost 3 bases, and 19 bases lay between the germline ends. CDR1 GTSNPN and CDR2 SVGIG come from the germline V gene (reference sequence). The length of the CDR3 is 15 residues. In DNA form, the CDR3 reads TGTGCCTGGACTCCCCTCGATAGCGGCTACTACGAGCAGTACTTC. Its translation: CAWTPLDSGYYEQYF. The complete variable domain, with remaining parts taken from reference TRBV30 and TRBJ2-7, reads SQTIHQWPATLVQPVGSPLSLECTVEGTSNPNLYWYRQAAGRGLQLLFYSVGIGQISSEVPQNLSASRPQDRQFILSSKKLLLSDSGFYLCAWTPLDSGYYEQYFGPGTRLTVT.

The chain uses TRBV7-3 and TRBJ1-1, with D possibly being TRBD1 (5 bases). The V end lost 2 bases, the J end lost 7 bases, and 14 bases lay between the germline ends. The CDR3 is made up of 14 amino acids. Germline loops: CDR1 SGHTA, CDR2 FQGTGA. CDR3 in amino acids: CASSLRGGYSEAFF. In DNA, the CDR3 is TGTGCCAGCAGCTTACGGGGGGGATATAGTGAAGCTTTCTTT.

The chain joins TRBV14 to TRBJ2-3; D possibly corresponds to TRBD1 (6 bases). Germline lookup yields CDR1 SGHDN and CDR2 FVKESK. The V end was cut by 3 bases, the J end by 1 base, with 11 bases between. The CDR3 runs to 15 residues. Here the CDR3 reads CASSHRTARTDTQYF. Here the CDR3 DNA reads TGTGCCAGCAGCCACCGGACAGCCCGCACAGATACGCAGTATTTT. The whole variable domain, remainder taken from reference TRBV14 and TRBJ2-3, is EAGVTQFPSHSVIEKGQTVTLRCDPISGHDNLYWYRRVMGKEIKFLLHFVKESKQDESGMPNNRFLAERTGGTYSTLKVQPAELEDSGVYFCASSHRTARTDTQYFGPGTRLTVL.

This sequence joins TRBV30 and TRBJ2-5; D is uncertain. Between the trimmed V and J ends, which lost 3 bases and 4 bases, there was a span of 9 bases. The CDR3 totals 12 residues. CDR1 is GTSNPN and CDR2 is SVGIG in the germline V gene (reference sequence). CDR3 bases: TGTGCCTGGAGCCCGAGTGTAGAGACCCAGTACTTC. Translated: CAWSPSVETQYF. Full variable domain (rest looked up from reference TRBV30 and TRBJ2-5): SQTIHQWPATLVQPVGSPLSLECTVEGTSNPNLYWYRQAAGRGLQLLFYSVGIGQISSEVPQNLSASRPQDRQFILSSKKLLLSDSGFYLCAWSPSVETQYFGPGTRLLVL.

This chain connects TRBV6-5 to TRBJ2-5; the D gene is possibly TRBD1 (5 bases). Trimming removed 0 bases from V and 1 base from J, with 12 bases in between. The CDR3 length is 16 residues. CDR1 and CDR2 (germline): MNHEY, SVGAGI. CDR3 nucleotide sequence: TGTGCCAGCAGTTACTCGGGGCCCAGGGCCCAAGAGACCCAGTACTTC. Translation: CASSYSGPRAQETQYF.

V and J are TRBV7-6 and TRBJ1-1, with D unresolved. The CDR3 contains 15 residues. V was clipped by 0 bases and J by 3 bases, with 11 bases between them. The germline V gene has CDR1 SGHVS and CDR2 FNYEAQ. CDR3 protein: CASSLAGREDTEAFF. CDR3 in DNA: TGTGCCAGCAGCTTAGCAGGGAGGGAGGACACTGAAGCTTTCTTT.

The rearrangement joins TRBV30 to TRBJ1-3; a weak D match, TRBD1 (6 bases). The CDR3 contains 15 residues. In germline, CDR1 is GTSNPN, CDR2 SVGIG (reference sequence). V was trimmed by 5 bases and J by 0 bases, leaving 14 bases between them. The DNA of the CDR3 is TGTGCCTGGGGAATTGACAGGCACTCTGGAAACACCATATATTTT. Translated, it gives CAWGIDRHSGNTIYF.

The chain links TRBV10-3 to TRBJ2-7, with 9 bases identical to TRBD2. The junction had 10 bases not matched to a gene; V was cut back by 6 bases and J by 4 bases. The CDR3 is 15 amino acids. Germline CDR1 is ENHRY and CDR2 is SYGVKD. The CDR3 spells CAIRSLAGHSYEQYF. As DNA, the CDR3 is TGTGCCATCAGAAGTCTAGCGGGACACTCATACGAGCAGTACTTC.

This chain links TRBV28 with TRBJ2-3, with 8 nucleotides matching TRBD1. The V and J ends lost 10 bases and 3 bases, in that order; junction bases with no gene match: 6. The germline V gene encodes CDR1 MDHEN and CDR2 SYDVKM. The CDR3 extends over 13 amino acids. The CDR3 region has the DNA TGTGCCATCCTTACAGGGGGGACAGATACGCAGTATTTT. As protein: CAILTGGTDTQYF.

The CDR3 nucleotides are TGTGCCAGCAGCTTTGATAGCGGGCGCACAGATACGCAGTATTTT. It codes for CASSFDSGRTDTQYF. The chain combines TRBV7-3 with TRBJ2-3, with TRBD2 identical over 7 bases. The CDR3 runs to 15 residues. Germline V CDR1 and CDR2: SGHTA, FQGTGA. V shed 3 bases, J shed 1 base, and the junction held 4 bases outside the gene matches.

This chain connects TRBV13 to TRBJ2-7; TRBD1 or TRBD2 may be the D gene (7 bases each). Germline loops: CDR1 PRHDT, CDR2 FYEKMQ (reference sequence). V was clipped by 5 bases and J by 2 bases, with 16 bases between them. There are 15 residues in the CDR3. This CDR3 reads CASSPGGTTAYEQYF. CDR3 DNA sequence: TGTGCCAGCAGCCCAGGGGGGACTACCGCCTACGAGCAGTACTTC.

The chain combines TRBV6-1 with TRBJ2-5, with 7 bases matching TRBD1. The J segment lost 0 bases and the V segment lost 2 bases, leaving 15 bases of the junction unmatched. Germline V lookup: CDR1 MNHNS, CDR2 SASEGT. This CDR3 has 19 residues. The DNA for the CDR3 is TGTGCCAGCAGTGAACTTTATTCCCGGGGACAGACTTACCAAGAGACCCAGTACTTC. Translating gives CASSELYSRGQTYQETQYF.

V usage is TRBV11-2 and J usage is TRBJ2-7; D may match TRBD1 or TRBD2 (6 bases each). CDR1 and CDR2 from the germline V gene are SGHAT and FQNNGV. The CDR3 is made up of 14 amino acids. V was clipped by 6 bases and J by 7 bases, with 19 bases between them. CDR3 region: CASRRTGGLGEQYF. As DNA, the CDR3 is TGTGCCAGCAGACGTACCGGGGGCCTTGGAGAGCAGTACTTC.

This chain connects TRBV30 to TRBJ1-2; tentatively, D is TRBD1 (6 bases). The V gene's germline CDR1 is GTSNPN and CDR2 SVGIG (reference sequence). The CDR3 runs 15 residues. V shed 0 bases and J shed 1 base, with 12 bases lying between them. The CDR3 nucleotides read TGTGCCTGGAGTGTTTCAGGGGCCTTTAACTATGGCTACACCTTC. Translation gives CAWSVSGAFNYGYTF. The complete variable domain, with remaining parts taken from reference TRBV30 and TRBJ1-2, reads SQTIHQWPATLVQPVGSPLSLECTVEGTSNPNLYWYRQAAGRGLQLLFYSVGIGQISSEVPQNLSASRPQDRQFILSSKKLLLSDSGFYLCAWSVSGAFNYGYTFGSGTRLTVV.